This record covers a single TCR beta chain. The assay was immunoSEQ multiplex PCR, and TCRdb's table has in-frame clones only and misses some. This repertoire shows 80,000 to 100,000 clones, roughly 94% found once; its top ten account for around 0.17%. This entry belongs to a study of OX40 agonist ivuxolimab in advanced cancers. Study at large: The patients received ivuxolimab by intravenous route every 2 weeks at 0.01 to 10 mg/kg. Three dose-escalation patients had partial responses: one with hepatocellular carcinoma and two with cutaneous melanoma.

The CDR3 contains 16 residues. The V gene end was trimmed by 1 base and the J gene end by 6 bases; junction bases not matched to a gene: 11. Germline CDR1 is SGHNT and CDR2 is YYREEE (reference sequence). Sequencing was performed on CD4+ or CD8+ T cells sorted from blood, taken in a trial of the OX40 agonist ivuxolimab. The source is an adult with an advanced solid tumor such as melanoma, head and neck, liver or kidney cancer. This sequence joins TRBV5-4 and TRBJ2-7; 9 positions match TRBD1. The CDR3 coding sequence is TGTGCCAGCAGCTTGTGGGTGGGGACAGGGAGTTTCGAGCAGTACTTC. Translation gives CASSLWVGTGSFEQYF.